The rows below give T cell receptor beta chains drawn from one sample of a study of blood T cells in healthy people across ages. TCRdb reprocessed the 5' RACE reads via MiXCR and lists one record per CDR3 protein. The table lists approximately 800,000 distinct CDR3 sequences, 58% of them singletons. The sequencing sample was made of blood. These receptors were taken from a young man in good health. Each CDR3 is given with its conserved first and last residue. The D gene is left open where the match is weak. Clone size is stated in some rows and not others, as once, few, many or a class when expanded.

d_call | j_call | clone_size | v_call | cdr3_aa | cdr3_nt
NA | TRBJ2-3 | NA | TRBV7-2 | CASSHQLVQYF | TGTGCCAGCAGCCACCAACTAGTTCAGTATTTT
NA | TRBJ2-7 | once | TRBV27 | CASSSMTYEQYF | TGTGCCAGCAGTTCGATGACCTACGAGCAGTACTTC
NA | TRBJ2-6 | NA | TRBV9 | CASSDRGRATYSGANVLTF | TGTGCCAGCTCGGATCGCGGGCGGGCCACCTACTCTGGGGCCAACGTCCTGACTTTC
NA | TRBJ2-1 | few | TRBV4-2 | CASSHGGAEYNEQFF | TGTGCCAGCAGCCACGGCGGTGCAGAGTACAATGAGCAGTTCTTC
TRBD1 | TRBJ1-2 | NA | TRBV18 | CASSPGQEINYGYTF | TGTGCCAGCTCACCGGGACAGGAAATAAACTATGGCTACACCTTC
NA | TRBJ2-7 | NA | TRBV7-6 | CASSLRGIDEQYF | TGTGCCAGCAGCTTACGGGGGATCGACGAGCAGTACTTC
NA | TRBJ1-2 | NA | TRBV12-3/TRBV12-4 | CASRSLGGYGYTF | TGTGCCAGCAGGTCGCTGGGAGGGTATGGCTACACCTTC
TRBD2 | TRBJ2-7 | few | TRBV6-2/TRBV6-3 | CASRPGLARLAGFSYEQYF | TGTGCCAGCAGGCCCGGACTGGCAAGACTAGCGGGATTTTCCTACGAGCAGTACTTC
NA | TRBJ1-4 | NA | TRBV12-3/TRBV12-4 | CASSFLSVGEKLFF | TGTGCCAGCAGTTTTTTGAGCGTGGGTGAAAAACTGTTTTTT
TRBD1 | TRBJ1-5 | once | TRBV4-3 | CVSSQDYADRVGKPQHF | TGCGTCAGCAGCCAAGATTACGCGGACAGGGTTGGTAAGCCCCAGCATTTT
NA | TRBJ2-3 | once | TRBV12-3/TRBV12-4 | CANTRGTADTQYF | TGTGCCAACACGAGGGGGACGGCAGATACGCAGTATTTT
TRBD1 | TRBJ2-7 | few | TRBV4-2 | CASSRDSHYEQYF | TGTGCCAGCAGCCGGGACAGTCACTACGAGCAGTACTTC
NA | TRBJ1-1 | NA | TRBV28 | CASSSLGPEAFF | TGTGCCAGCAGTTCCCTTGGCCCTGAAGCTTTCTTT
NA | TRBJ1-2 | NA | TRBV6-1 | CASREIFTSNYGYTF | TGTGCCAGCAGAGAGATTTTCACCTCTAACTATGGCTACACCTTC
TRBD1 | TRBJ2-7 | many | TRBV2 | CASSVQGASAYEQYF | TGTGCCAGCAGTGTACAGGGGGCTAGCGCCTACGAGCAGTACTTC
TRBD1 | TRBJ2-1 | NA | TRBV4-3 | CASSQSSNPGQGPYNEQFF | TGCGCCAGCAGCCAGTCAAGTAACCCGGGACAGGGGCCCTACAATGAGCAGTTCTTC
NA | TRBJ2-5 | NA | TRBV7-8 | CASANGRSQETQYF | TGTGCCAGCGCGAACGGGCGGTCCCAAGAGACCCAGTACTTC
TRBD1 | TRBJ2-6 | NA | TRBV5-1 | CASSPGQGLRGANVLTF | TGCGCCAGCAGCCCGGGACAGGGGTTACGTGGGGCCAACGTCCTGACTTTC
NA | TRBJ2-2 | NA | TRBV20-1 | CSARVGQSGTGELFF | TGCAGTGCTAGAGTTGGACAGTCGGGCACCGGGGAGCTGTTTTTT
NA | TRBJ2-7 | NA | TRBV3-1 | CASSENLSDVEQYF | TGTGCCAGCAGCGAAAATCTATCTGATGTCGAGCAGTACTTC
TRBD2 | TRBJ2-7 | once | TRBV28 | CASLATSGIYEQYF | TGTGCCAGCCTTGCGACTAGCGGGATCTACGAGCAGTACTTC
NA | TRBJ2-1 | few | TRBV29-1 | CSVVGFSDNEQFF | TGCAGCGTTGTCGGGTTTTCGGACAATGAGCAGTTCTTC
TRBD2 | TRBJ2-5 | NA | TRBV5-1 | CASSFGGSGGRETQYF | TGCGCCAGCAGCTTCGGGGGCAGCGGGGGTCGAGAGACCCAGTACTTC
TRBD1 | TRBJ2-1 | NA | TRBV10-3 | CAISADRYNEQFF | TGTGCCATCAGTGCGGACAGGTACAATGAGCAGTTCTTC
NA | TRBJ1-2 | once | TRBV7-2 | CASSLYTQGSYGYTF | TGTGCCAGCAGCTTATACACGCAGGGGAGCTATGGCTACACCTTC
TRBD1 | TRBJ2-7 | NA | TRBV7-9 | CASSPGTGLWYEQYF | TGTGCCAGCAGCCCAGGGACAGGGCTGTGGTACGAGCAGTACTTC
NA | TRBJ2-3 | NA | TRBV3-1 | CASSGGRGGNTQYF | TGTGCCAGCAGCGGAGGGCGCGGTGGCAATACGCAGTATTTT
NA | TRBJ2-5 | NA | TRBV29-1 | CSVELQSVVETQYF | TGCAGCGTTGAGTTGCAGAGTGTGGTCGAGACCCAGTACTTC
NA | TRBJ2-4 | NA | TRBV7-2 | CASSSRTAQNIQYF | TGTGCCAGCAGCTCCCGGACAGCCCAAAACATTCAGTACTTC
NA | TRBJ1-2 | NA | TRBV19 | CASSVQRRYGYTF | TGTGCCAGTAGTGTACAGAGAAGGTATGGCTACACCTTC
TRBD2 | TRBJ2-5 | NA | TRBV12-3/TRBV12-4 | CASRAGRRETQYF | TGTGCCAGCCGAGCCGGGAGGCGAGAGACCCAGTACTTC
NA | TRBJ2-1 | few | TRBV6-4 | CASSDRTGIQFF | TGTGCCAGCAGTGATCGTACCGGAATCCAGTTCTTC
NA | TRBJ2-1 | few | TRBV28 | CASRGHLKVNEQFF | TGTGCCAGCAGAGGACATCTAAAGGTGAATGAGCAGTTCTTC
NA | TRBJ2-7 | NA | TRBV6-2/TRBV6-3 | CASRQGIVNEQYF | TGTGCCAGCAGGCAGGGTATAGTCAACGAGCAGTACTTC
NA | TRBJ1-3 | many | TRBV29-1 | CSGGPNGNTIYF | TGCAGCGGGGGCCCAAACGGAAACACCATATATTTT
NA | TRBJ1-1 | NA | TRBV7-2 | CASSQQLRTNTEAFF | TGTGCCAGCAGCCAACAGCTCCGAACGAACACTGAAGCTTTCTTT